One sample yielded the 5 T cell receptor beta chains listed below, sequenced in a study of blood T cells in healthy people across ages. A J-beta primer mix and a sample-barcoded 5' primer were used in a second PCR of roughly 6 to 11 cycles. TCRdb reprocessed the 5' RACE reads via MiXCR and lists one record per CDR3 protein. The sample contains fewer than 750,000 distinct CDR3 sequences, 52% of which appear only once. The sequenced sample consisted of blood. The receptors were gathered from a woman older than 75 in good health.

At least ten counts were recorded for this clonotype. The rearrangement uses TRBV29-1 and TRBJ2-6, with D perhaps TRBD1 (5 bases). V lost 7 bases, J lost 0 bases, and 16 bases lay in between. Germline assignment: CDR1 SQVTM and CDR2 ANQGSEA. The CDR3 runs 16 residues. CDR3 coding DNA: TGCAGCGCCCAAGACAGTCCCGTCTCTGGGGCCAACGTCCTGACTTTC. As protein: CSAQDSPVSGANVLTF.

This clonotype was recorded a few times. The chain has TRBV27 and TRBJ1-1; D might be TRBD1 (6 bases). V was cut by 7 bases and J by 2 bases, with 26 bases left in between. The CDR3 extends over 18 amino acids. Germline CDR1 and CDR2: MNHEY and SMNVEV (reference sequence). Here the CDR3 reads CASNEVPGEGQLNTEAFF. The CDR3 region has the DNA TGTGCCAGCAACGAAGTCCCCGGAGAAGGACAGCTTAACACTGAAGCTTTCTTT.

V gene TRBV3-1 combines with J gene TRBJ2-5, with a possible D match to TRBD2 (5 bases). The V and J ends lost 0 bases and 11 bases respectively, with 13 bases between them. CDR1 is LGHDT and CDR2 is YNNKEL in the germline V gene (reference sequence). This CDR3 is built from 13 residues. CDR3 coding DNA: TGTGCCAGCAGCCAAGAGATAGCGAGTTCTCAGTACTTC. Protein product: CASSQEIASSQYF.

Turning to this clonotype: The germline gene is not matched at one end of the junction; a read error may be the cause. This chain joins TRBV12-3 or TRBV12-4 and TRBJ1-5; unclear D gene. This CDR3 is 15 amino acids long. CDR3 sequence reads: CASGLVLSRVQPQHF. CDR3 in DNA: TGTGCCAGCGGTTTAGTGCTATCCCGGGTGCAGCCCCAGCATTTT.

The DNA of the CDR3 is TGCAGCGTAAGGCGGGTCCTGAACACTGAAGCTTTCTTT. Translating gives CSVRRVLNTEAFF. The rearrangement joins TRBV29-1 to TRBJ1-1; D unresolved. The ends were cut back, 6 bases at V and 0 bases at J, with 11 bases in the middle. The CDR3 runs 13 residues. Germline values: CDR1 SQVTM, CDR2 ANQGSEA.